This TCR beta chain was sequenced during a study of identical twins. V gave up 2 bases and J gave up 10 bases; unmatched junction bases: 19. This CDR3 region has 18 residues. Germline loops: CDR1 SGHTA, CDR2 FQGTGA. In TCRdb, the 5' RACE reads were re-called with MiXCR into one record per CDR3 protein. The sample shows more than 400,000 distinct CDR3 sequences, around 15% of them seen only once. Another study also made use of these data, one on yellow fever vaccine responses in identical twins.

The sequence came from a woman aged 18-30 years in good health. Sequencing used CD4+ T cells sorted from blood. J is TRBJ2-1 and V is TRBV7-3; 8 bases agree with TRBD2. DNA for the CDR3: TGTGCCAGCAGCTTAGTAGGGAGGAGGGCGGGAGGTGCCGGGGAGCAGTTCTTC. It codes for CASSLVGRRAGGAGEQFF.